The clone carrying this TCR beta chain occurred many times. CDR1 and CDR2 from the germline V gene are SNHLY and FYNNEI. After removal of 5 bases from V and 6 bases from J, the junction contained 7 bases not matched to a gene. The CDR3 contains 15 residues. Original methodology: Reference gene primers were amplified, and this amplification served to estimate nucleated cell counts. Sequencing was performed with immunoSEQ multiplex PCR; in TCRdb, only in-frame clones are kept and a portion is missing. V and J calls and clone size come straight from that table; D and trimming were deduced from the DNA. The sample includes some 130,000 clones, nearly 70% of them seen just once. The data were taken from a study of blood T cell repertoires in COVID-19.

This receptor was obtained from a woman aged 70-85 years with acute or convalescent COVID-19. Sequencing was carried out using peripheral blood. The chain couples TRBV2 to TRBJ1-2; 12 bases are shared with TRBD1. The CDR3 reads CASSPIGTGGDGYTF. DNA of the CDR3: TGTGCCAGCAGTCCCATCGGGACAGGGGGCGATGGCTACACCTTC. Drawing the rest from reference TRBV2 and TRBJ1-2, the complete variable domain is EPEVTQTPSHQVTQMGQEVILRCVPISNHLYFYWYRQILGQKVEFLVSFYNNEISEKSEIFDDQFSVERPDGSNFTLKIRSTKLEDSAMYFCASSPIGTGGDGYTFGSGTRLTVV.